The rows below give T cell receptor beta chains drawn from one sample of a study of CD8+ T cells in alopecia areata. TCRdb's table, derived via immunoSEQ multiplex PCR, lists solely in-frame clones and lacks some. Altogether over 250,000 clones are present, 45% to 70% being singletons, with the ten largest covering 0.75% to 0.95%. Sample: CD4+ T cells sorted from blood, taken at roughly week 53, from a patient treated with tofacitinib. The receptors were sampled from a human donor with alopecia areata. The CDR3 runs from the conserved cysteine through the conserved F or W. The order of the fields is D gene, clone size, J gene, V gene, CDR3 protein, CDR3 DNA. D genes are given only for firm matches. Size is stated for part of the rows, as once, few or many counts, or as a class when the clone is expanded.

TRBD1 . TRBJ1-2 TRBV29-1 CSVIRQGASYGYTF TGCAGCGTCATTCGACAGGGGGCATCCTATGGCTACACCTTC
. . TRBJ2-5 TRBV29-1 CSVNGGETQYF TGCAGCGTCAACGGAGGCGAGACCCAGTACTTC
TRBD1 . TRBJ1-2 TRBV5-4 CASSMDRNGYTF TGTGCCAGCAGCATGGACAGGAATGGCTACACCTTC
. few TRBJ1-5 TRBV27 CASRRGTNQPQHF TGTGCCAGCAGACGGGGCACCAATCAGCCCCAGCATTTT
TRBD1 . TRBJ2-6 TRBV29-1 CSVGDSGSGANVLTF TGCAGCGTAGGGGACAGCGGCTCTGGGGCCAACGTCCTGACTTTC
. . TRBJ1-1 TRBV18 CASSPDSYTEAFF TGTGCCAGCTCACCCGACAGCTACACTGAAGCTTTCTTT
. . TRBJ1-2 TRBV6-5 CASSYLNSYGYTF TGTGCCAGCAGTTACCTAAACAGCTATGGCTACACCTTC
. . TRBJ2-5 TRBV30 CAWTPGQETQYF TGTGCCTGGACCCCGGGACAAGAGACCCAGTACTTC
. . TRBJ2-7 TRBV23-1 CASSQSPGVREQYF TGCGCCAGCAGTCAATCTCCAGGGGTGAGGGAGCAGTACTTC
. few TRBJ1-2 TRBV15 CATSRAQGLYGYTF TGTGCCACCAGCAGAGCACAGGGCCTCTATGGCTACACCTTC
. . TRBJ2-3 TRBV29-1 CSVVRGGSTDTQYF TGCAGCGTTGTACGTGGAGGGAGCACAGATACGCAGTATTTT
. . TRBJ2-5 TRBV30 CAWRGVQTQYF TGTGCCTGGAGGGGCGTACAAACCCAGTACTTC
. . TRBJ1-5 TRBV30 CAWSDSHSNQPQHF TGTGCCTGGAGTGATAGCCATAGCAATCAGCCCCAGCATTTT
TRBD1 . TRBJ1-5 TRBV30 CAWGTGNQPQHF TGTGCCTGGGGGACAGGCAATCAGCCCCAGCATTTT
. . TRBJ2-3 TRBV7-9 CASSLSGTDTQYF TGTGCCAGCAGCTTGAGTGGAACAGATACGCAGTATTTT
TRBD1 . TRBJ1-2 TRBV6-6 CASSGGQGPGYTF TGTGCCAGCAGTGGAGGACAGGGGCCCGGCTACACCTTC
TRBD1 few TRBJ2-1 TRBV7-9 CASSTGDVRNEQFF TGTGCCAGCAGCACAGGGGATGTGCGGAATGAGCAGTTCTTC
. . TRBJ1-5 TRBV4-2 CASSPQDSGIQPQHF TGTGCCAGCAGCCCCCAGGACAGTGGGATTCAGCCCCAGCATTTT
. . TRBJ2-7 TRBV4-1 CASSQDLSREFYEQYF TGCGCCAGCAGCCAAGATTTGAGCAGAGAGTTTTACGAGCAGTACTTC
TRBD1 . TRBJ2-2 TRBV27 CASSFSVGRDRRNTGELFF TGTGCCAGCAGTTTCTCCGTCGGCCGGGACAGGCGAAACACCGGGGAGCTGTTTTTT
TRBD1 . TRBJ1-6 TRBV6-5 CASRATGGGMPLHF TGTGCCAGCAGAGCCACAGGGGGCGGTATGCCCCTCCACTTT
. . TRBJ1-1 TRBV6-5 CASSYETSANTEAFF TGTGCCAGCAGTTATGAGACATCGGCGAACACTGAAGCTTTCTTT
. . TRBJ2-5 TRBV15 CATSRDNSGEQTQYF TGTGCCACCAGCAGAGATAATTCAGGGGAACAGACCCAGTACTTC
. . TRBJ2-1 TRBV25-1 CASSDPKDFDNEQFF TGTGCCAGCAGTGATCCTAAGGATTTCGACAATGAGCAGTTCTTC
. . TRBJ1-1 TRBV6-5 CASRNRVKTEAFF TGTGCCAGCAGAAACAGGGTGAAGACTGAAGCTTTCTTT
. few TRBJ1-1 TRBV7-9 CASSSAVTNTEAFF TGTGCCAGCAGCTCCGCAGTAACCAACACTGAAGCTTTCTTT